This T cell receptor (beta chain) was identified in a study of blood T cell repertoires in COVID-19. Study-wide context: The samples span acute and convalescent COVID-19 from the United States, Italy and Spain. From T cells, B-cell-depleted T cells, or PBMCs came the material, which was cDNA or gDNA.

The repertoire was sequenced with immunoSEQ multiplex PCR; TCRdb's copy has only in-frame clones and lacks some. The table has 150,000 or so clones, 74% seen once. Germline V lookup: CDR1 LNHDA, CDR2 SQIVND (reference sequence). V gave up 3 bases and J gave up 2 bases, with 13 bases separating them. The CDR3 is 15 amino acids. This rearrangement joins TRBV19 to TRBJ2-5; maybe TRBD1 (6 bases). The sequenced sample consisted of peripheral blood. The source is a woman older than 75 with acute or convalescent COVID-19. The CDR3 spells CASSMSGRGQETQYF. The DNA for the CDR3 is TGTGCCAGTAGTATGAGCGGCAGGGGACAAGAGACCCAGTACTTC. Full variable domain (missing parts from reference TRBV19 and TRBJ2-5): DGGITQSPKYLFRKEGQNVTLSCEQNLNHDAMYWYRQDPGQGLRLIYYSQIVNDFQKGDIAEGYSVSREKKESFPLTVTSAQKNPTAFYLCASSMSGRGQETQYFGPGTRLLVL.